This TCR beta chain was obtained from a study of blood T cell repertoires in COVID-19. V lost 0 bases and J lost 2; bases outside the gene matches: 3. From germline, CDR1 is LNHDA and CDR2 SQIVND (reference sequence). The length of the CDR3 is 15 residues. Data came from immunoSEQ multiplex PCR; TCRdb stores just in-frame clones and leaves some out. The sample yields some 130,000 clones, approximately 81% seen once. V gene TRBV19 combines with J gene TRBJ1-2; 7 bases line up with TRBD1. The sample taken for sequencing was peripheral blood. This TCR was sampled from an elderly woman with acute or convalescent COVID-19. CDR3 sequence: CASSIDPTGNYGYTF. CDR3 bases: TGTGCCAGTAGTATAGACCCGACAGGGAACTATGGCTACACCTTC.